This T cell receptor (beta chain) was sequenced in a study of CD8+ T cells in alopecia areata. Remarks on this clone: Antigen: not known.

Noted treatment: oral pan-JAK inhibitor, 5-10 mg twice daily. RNA was isolated and reverse transcribed to cDNA, the sequencing template. Sequencing used immunoSEQ multiplex PCR; TCRdb keeps in-frame clones, though not all of them. The sample has 150,000 to 200,000 clones, more than 50% seen once. Overall study results and limits: Many expanded lesional clones persisted in scalp and blood during tofacitinib. There was only one nonresponder, so it was unclear how baseline CD8+ expansion relates to response.

CDR1 MNHEY and CDR2 SVGAGI come from the germline V gene. This CDR3 has 14 amino acids. V lost 6 bases and J 5 bases, leaving 16 bases between the germline ends. The sample here was CD4+ T cells sorted from blood, taken at week 24, from a patient treated with tofacitinib. V is TRBV6-5 and J is TRBJ2-5, with D possibly TRBD2 on 5 matching bases. The receptor was derived from a human donor with alopecia areata. The CDR3 nucleotides read TGTGCCAGCAGCCCCGTGATGGCGGGTGAGACCCAGTACTTC. Translation gives CASSPVMAGETQYF.